This T cell receptor beta chain was sequenced in a study of beta chain features in type 1 diabetes. Findings and caveats of the study: The study found moderately but significantly shorter TCRB CDR3s in all four CD4+ subsets of Type 1 diabetes patients.

Investigators reverse transcribed all isolated RNA, so they sequenced expressed TCRB transcripts. The table came from immunoSEQ multiplex PCR; TCRdb's copy has only in-frame clones and leaves some out. Of hundreds of thousands of clones in the sample, around an eighth were seen once. This clone was detected a few times. Its antigen is not identified. The CDR3 is 13 amino acids. V lost 2 bases and J 2 bases, leaving 6 bases between the germline ends. Germline CDR1 reads ENHRY; CDR2 reads SYGVKD. V and J are TRBV10-3 and TRBJ1-2; D ambiguous. This clonotype was sampled from a man younger than 35 with type 1 diabetes. Sample: naive CD4+ T cells from blood. The CDR3 nucleotides are TGTGCCATCAGTGAGGACCGAAACTATGGCTACACCTTC. Its protein product is CAISEDRNYGYTF.